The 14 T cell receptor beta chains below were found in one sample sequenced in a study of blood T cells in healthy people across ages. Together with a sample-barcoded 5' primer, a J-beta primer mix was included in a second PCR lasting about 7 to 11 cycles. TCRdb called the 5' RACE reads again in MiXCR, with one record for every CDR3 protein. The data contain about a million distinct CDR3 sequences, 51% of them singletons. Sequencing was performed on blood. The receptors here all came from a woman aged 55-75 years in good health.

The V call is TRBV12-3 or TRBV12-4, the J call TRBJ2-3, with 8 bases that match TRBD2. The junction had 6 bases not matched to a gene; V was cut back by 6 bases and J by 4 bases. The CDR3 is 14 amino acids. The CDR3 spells CASSSRAGADTQYF. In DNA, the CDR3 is TGTGCCAGCAGCAGCAGAGCGGGAGCAGATACGCAGTATTTT.

The chain's CDR3 is CASSYTGVGVYNEQFF. In DNA, the CDR3 is TGTGCCAGCAGTTATACAGGGGTTGGGGTCTACAATGAGCAGTTCTTC. The chain combines TRBV6-5 with TRBJ2-1; 7 bases line up with TRBD1. J gave up 3 bases and V 3 bases, and 8 bases lay outside the gene matches. In germline, CDR1 is MNHEY, CDR2 SVGAGI. The CDR3 loop spans 16 amino acids.

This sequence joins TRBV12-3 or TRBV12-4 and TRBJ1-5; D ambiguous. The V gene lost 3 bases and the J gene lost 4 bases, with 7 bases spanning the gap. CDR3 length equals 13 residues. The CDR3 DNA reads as TGTGCCAGCAGTTTTCCCCCTAATCAGCCCCAGCATTTT. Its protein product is CASSFPPNQPQHF.

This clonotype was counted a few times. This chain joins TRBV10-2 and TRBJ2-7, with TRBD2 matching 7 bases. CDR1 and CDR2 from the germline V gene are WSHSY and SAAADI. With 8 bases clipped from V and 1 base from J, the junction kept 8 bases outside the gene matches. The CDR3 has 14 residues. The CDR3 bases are TGCGCCAGCCAAGGGAGGGGATCATCCTACGAGCAGTACTTC. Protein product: CASQGRGSSYEQYF.

The CDR3 loop reads CSVQQHQETQYF. The CDR3 coding sequence is TGCAGCGTCCAGCAGCACCAAGAGACCCAGTACTTC. The V gene is TRBV29-1, the J gene TRBJ2-5; D is undetermined. Deletions cut 6 bases from V and 0 bases from J, with 8 bases between. Per germline, CDR1 SQVTM and CDR2 ANQGSEA. This CDR3 is built from 12 residues.

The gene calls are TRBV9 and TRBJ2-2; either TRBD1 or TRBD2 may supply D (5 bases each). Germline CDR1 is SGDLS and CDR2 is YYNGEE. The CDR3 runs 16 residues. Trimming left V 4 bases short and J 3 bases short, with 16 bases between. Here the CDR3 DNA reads TGTGCCAGCAGCCCCCAGGGCGGGCGTTACACCGGGGAGCTGTTTTTT. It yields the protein CASSPQGGRYTGELFF.

The CDR3 loop is CAWSEGQGGIQETQYF. CDR3 in DNA: TGTGCCTGGAGTGAAGGACAGGGGGGAATCCAAGAGACCCAGTACTTC. The V and J genes are TRBV30 and TRBJ2-5; 10 positions match TRBD1. The CDR3 totals 16 residues. Germline trimming cut 1 base from V and 1 base from J; bases unmatched to any gene: 6. The germline V gene has CDR1 GTSNPN and CDR2 SVGIG (reference sequence).

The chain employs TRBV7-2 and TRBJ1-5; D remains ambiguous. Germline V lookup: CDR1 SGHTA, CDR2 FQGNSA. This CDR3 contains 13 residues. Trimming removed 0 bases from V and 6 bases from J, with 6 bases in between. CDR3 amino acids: CASSLAAGQPQHF. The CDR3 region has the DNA TGTGCCAGCAGCTTAGCGGCAGGTCAGCCCCAGCATTTT.

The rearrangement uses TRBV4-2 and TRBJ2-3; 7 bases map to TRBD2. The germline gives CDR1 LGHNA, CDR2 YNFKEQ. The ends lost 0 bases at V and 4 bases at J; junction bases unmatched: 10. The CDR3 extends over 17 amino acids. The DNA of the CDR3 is TGTGCCAGCAGCCAAGATCCCCCCGCGGGAGAGGCAGATACGCAGTATTTT. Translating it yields CASSQDPPAGEADTQYF.

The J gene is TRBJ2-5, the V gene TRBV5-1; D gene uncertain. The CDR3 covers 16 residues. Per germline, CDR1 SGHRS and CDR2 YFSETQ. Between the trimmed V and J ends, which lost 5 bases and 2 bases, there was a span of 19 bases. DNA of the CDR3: TGCGCCAGCAGAGCTACCGGGCAGAAGATTCAAGAGACCCAGTACTTC. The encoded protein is CASRATGQKIQETQYF. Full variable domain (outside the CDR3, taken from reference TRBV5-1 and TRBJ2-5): KAGVTQTPRYLIKTRGQQVTLSCSPISGHRSVSWYQQTPGQGLQFLFEYFSETQRNKGNFPGRFSGRQFSNSRSEMNVSTLELGDSALYLCASRATGQKIQETQYFGPGTRLLVL.

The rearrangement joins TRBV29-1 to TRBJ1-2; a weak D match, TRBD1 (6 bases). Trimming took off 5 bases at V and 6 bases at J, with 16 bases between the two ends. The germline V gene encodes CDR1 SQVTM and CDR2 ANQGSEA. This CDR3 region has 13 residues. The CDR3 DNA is TGCAGCGTTTGGGGGCGACCCTTGGATGGCTACACCTTC. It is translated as CSVWGRPLDGYTF.

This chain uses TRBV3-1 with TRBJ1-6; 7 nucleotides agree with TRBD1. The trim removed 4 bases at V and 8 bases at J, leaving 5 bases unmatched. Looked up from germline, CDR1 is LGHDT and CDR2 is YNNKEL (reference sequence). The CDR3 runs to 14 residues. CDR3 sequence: CASSRQGVDSPLHF. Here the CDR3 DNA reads TGTGCCAGCAGCCGACAGGGCGTTGATTCACCCCTCCACTTT.

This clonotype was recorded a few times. The chain's CDR3 is CSASRAYEQYF. The CDR3 region has the DNA TGCAGTGCTTCCCGGGCCTACGAGCAGTACTTC. The chain recombines TRBV20-1 with TRBJ2-7; D is ambiguous. This CDR3 region has 11 residues. V was trimmed by 5 bases and J by 2 bases, leaving 7 bases between them. Germline V gives CDR1 DFQATT, CDR2 SNEGSKA (reference sequence).

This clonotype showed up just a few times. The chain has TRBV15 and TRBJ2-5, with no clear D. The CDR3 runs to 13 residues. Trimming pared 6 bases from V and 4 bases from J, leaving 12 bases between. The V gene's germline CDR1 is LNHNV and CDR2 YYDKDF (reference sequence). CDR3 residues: CATRESALETQYF. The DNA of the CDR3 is TGTGCCACCAGGGAGTCAGCGCTAGAGACCCAGTACTTC. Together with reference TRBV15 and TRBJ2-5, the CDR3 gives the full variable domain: DAMVIQNPRYQVTQFGKPVTLSCSQTLNHNVMYWYQQKSSQAPKLLFHYYDKDFNNEADTPDNFQSRRPNTSFCFLDIRSPGLGDTAMYLCATRESALETQYFGPGTRLLVL.